This T cell receptor (beta chain) was documented in a study of patients and donors after allogeneic stem cell transplantation. TCRdb redid the calling of the RT-PCR reads with MiXCR, one entry per CDR3 protein. The sample holds around 200,000 distinct CDR3 sequences, about 37% seen once. The germline V gene encodes CDR1 KGHSH and CDR2 LQKENI. The CDR3 covers 14 residues. The V and J ends lost 5 bases and 4 bases respectively, with 14 bases between them. V usage is TRBV18 and J usage is TRBJ1-2; tentatively, D is TRBD1 (5 bases). The specimen was blood, either unsorted or a sorted T cell fraction (not recorded which). The origin of this receptor is a human donor who was either an allogeneic HSCT recipient or a stem cell or donor lymphocyte infusion donor (not recorded which). It is not recorded whose cells these are; they may come from a transplant donor. In DNA form, the CDR3 reads TGTGCCAGCTCATCCCAACAGGTGACCTATGGCTACACCTTC. Amino acid sequence: CASSSQQVTYGYTF.